These 6 T cell receptor beta chains originate from one sample sequenced in a study of vaccination effects on CD4 cells after COVID-19 (dated by TCRdb to 2021 to 2024). Library preparation employed the immunoSEQ multiplex PCR assay. As stored in TCRdb, this immuneACCESS dataset retains in-frame rearrangements with V and J assigned. A fraction of the clones does not appear; measured against another copy, unresolved V genes explain less than half of the discrepancy, and the remainder lacks a known reason. The sample table records about 71,000 clones; under 80% of these occur just once. The top ten hold roughly 2.2% of the sample. These receptors' antigens are unknown. After 10 to 11 days of culture, CD4+ T cells were isolated with the EasySep CD4+ T cell isolation kit. Each participant got two doses of an mRNA SARS-CoV-2 vaccine, either BNT162b2 or mRNA-1273. The sample was CD4+ T cells from PBMCs cultured without peptide, taken after COVID-19 vaccination. The receptors here all came from a human donor who received a COVID-19 vaccine.

This clone has a single count. This rearrangement joins TRBV2 to TRBJ1-2; TRBD1 aligns across 11 bases. With V trimmed by 3 bases and J by 7 bases, 4 bases remained unmatched. The CDR3 loop spans 14 amino acids. Per the germline V gene, CDR1 is SNHLY and CDR2 is FYNNEI. The CDR3 DNA follows: TGTGCCAGCAGTGACGGACAGGGGGCTAGTGGCTACACCTTC. It encodes CASSDGQGASGYTF.

The rearrangement joins TRBV5-1 to TRBJ2-7; 11 nucleotides line up with TRBD1. The CDR3 contains 15 residues. The V gene's germline CDR1 is SGHRS and CDR2 YFSETQ. The trim removed 2 bases at V and 4 bases at J, leaving 5 bases unmatched. DNA of the CDR3: TGCGCCAGCAGCTTATGGACAGGGGGCTCGTACGAGCAGTACGTC. This gives the protein CASSLWTGGSYEQYV.

The chain has TRBV18 and TRBJ1-2, with D possibly TRBD1 on 6 matching bases. Germline loops: CDR1 KGHSH, CDR2 LQKENI. The CDR3 contains 15 residues. V lost 0 bases, J lost 3 bases, and 11 bases lay in between. CDR3 sequence (DNA): TGTGCCAGCTCACCACCCGACAGGTTGTACTATGGCTACACCTTC. This translates into CASSPPDRLYYGYTF.

The V call is TRBV6-5, the J call TRBJ1-2; 8 bases map to TRBD1. Germline V CDR1 and CDR2: MNHEY, SVGAGI. There are 14 residues in the CDR3. Germline trimming cut 6 bases from V and 6 bases from J; bases unmatched to any gene: 9. CDR3 sequence (DNA): TGTGCCAGCAGCCTTAAACTGGACAGGGATGGCTACACCTTC. Its protein is CASSLKLDRDGYTF.

The chain uses TRBV18 and TRBJ1-1; 9 bases are shared with TRBD1. V shed 2 bases and J 2 bases; nucleotides not matched to a gene: 3. The CDR3 consists of 15 residues. Germline V gives CDR1 KGHSH, CDR2 LQKENI. The DNA of the CDR3 is TGTGCCAGCTCACCAACGGGACAGGGAAACACTGAAGCTTTCTTT. Its translation: CASSPTGQGNTEAFF.

A few counts support this clone. V is TRBV6-5 and J is TRBJ1-1; 8 bases fit TRBD1. The CDR3 has 14 amino acids. V shed 6 bases, J shed 2 bases, and the junction held 5 bases outside the gene matches. Germline lookup yields CDR1 MNHEY and CDR2 SVGAGI. For the CDR3, the DNA is TGTGCCAGCAGAATACAGGGGGGAAACACTGAAGCTTTCTTT. Its translation: CASRIQGGNTEAFF.